These 9 T cell receptor beta chains came from one sample sequenced in a study of T cell repertoires in cytomegalovirus infection. TCRdb processed the reads anew with MiXCR; each CDR3 protein has one entry. This sample has some 600,000 distinct CDR3 sequences, with about 24% found just once. Source material: CD8+ T cells from PBMCs. All receptors derive from a human donor in good health (CMV status not recorded). Some clones in this sample may be carry-over from other donors' samples.

This clonotype has a count of ten or more. This chain uses TRBV7-2 with TRBJ1-1; D is unresolved. Germline V CDR1 and CDR2: SGHTA, FQGNSA. This CDR3 contains 15 residues. V lost 5 bases to trimming and J lost 0 bases, with 13 bases between them. This CDR3 reads CASSLRRQMNTEAFF. CDR3 sequence (DNA): TGTGCCAGCAGCCTACGGCGTCAAATGAACACTGAAGCTTTCTTT.

Concerning this clonotype itself: No conserved phenylalanine or tryptophan is present at the end of the CDR3, so a read error is the likely explanation. It is unclear where the CDR3 begins or ends on the DNA, so no DNA is shown, and the CDR3 is as TCRdb lists it. The chain uses TRBV7-9 and TRBJ2-1; the table's D call, TRBD1, was not checked against the DNA. Germline V lookup: CDR1 SEHNR, CDR2 FQNEAQ (reference sequence). The CDR3 totals 15 residues, both ends included. CDR3 loop: CASSWGQGKAYEQFI.

Of note for this clonotype: Relative to the germline gene, one junction end is altered; a read error may explain this. The chain recombines TRBV2 with TRBJ2-1; 12 bases line up with TRBD2. This CDR3 contains 16 residues. Germline loops: CDR1 SNHLY, CDR2 FYNNEI. The CDR3: CASGEFLAGGLHEQFF. In DNA, the CDR3 is TGTGCCAGCGGTGAATTTCTAGCGGGGGGGCTTCATGAGCAGTTCTTC.

J is TRBJ2-1 and V is TRBV14, with 9 bases matching TRBD2. The junction had 6 bases not matched to a gene; V was cut back by 0 bases and J by 0 bases. The length of the CDR3 is 18 residues. CDR1 is SGHDN, CDR2 FVKESK, per germline. CDR3 DNA sequence: TGTGCCAGCAGCCAAGATGTAGTAGCGGGGGACTCCTACAATGAGCAGTTCTTC. Its translation: CASSQDVVAGDSYNEQFF.

The rearrangement links TRBV4-1 to TRBJ2-3; a possible D gene is TRBD2 (6 bases). The CDR3 extends over 17 amino acids. CDR1 MGHRA and CDR2 YSYEKL come from the germline V gene. The V gene lost 5 bases and the J gene lost 0 bases, with 18 bases spanning the gap. The CDR3 nucleotides are TGCGCCAGCAGCTATTCAAAGTACGGGACTAGCACAGATACGCAGTATTTT. This codes for CASSYSKYGTSTDTQYF.

The chain recombines TRBV25-1 with TRBJ1-1, with 9 bases fitting TRBD1. V was clipped by 3 bases and J by 0 bases; unmatched bases: 8. This CDR3 spans 17 amino acids. Germline values: CDR1 MGHDK, CDR2 SYGVNS. The CDR3 loop reads CASSDWGTGPMNTEAFF. In nucleotides, the CDR3 is TGTGCCAGCAGTGATTGGGGGACAGGGCCAATGAACACTGAAGCTTTCTTT. The full variable domain, rest sourced from reference TRBV25-1 and TRBJ1-1, is EADIYQTPRYLVIGTGKKITLECSQTMGHDKMYWYQQDPGMELHLIHYSYGVNSTEKGDLSSESTVSRIRTEHFPLTLESARPSHTSQYLCASSDWGTGPMNTEAFFGQGTRLTVV.

This clonotype was observed at least ten times. The chain employs TRBV2 and TRBJ1-2; D might be TRBD1 (6 bases). Germline V gives CDR1 SNHLY, CDR2 FYNNEI. V gave up 10 bases and J gave up 5 bases, with 20 bases separating them. This CDR3 contains 14 residues. CDR3 sequence: CATWRGIGGYGYTF. CDR3 sequence (DNA): TGTGCCACCTGGAGGGGGATAGGAGGGTATGGCTACACCTTC.

This clonotype occurred many times. The chain has TRBV7-6 and TRBJ2-7, with a possible D match to TRBD2 (5 bases). V lost 1 base and J 0 bases, leaving 7 bases between the germline ends. The length of the CDR3 is 14 residues. In germline, CDR1 is SGHVS, CDR2 FNYEAQ. The CDR3 bases are TGTGCCAGCAGCTTAGGGAGGAGCTCCTACGAGCAGTACTTC. Its translation: CASSLGRSSYEQYF.

As to this clonotype: This may come from a read error, since a much larger clone is one base off. V is TRBV28 and J is TRBJ2-7, with 9 bases fitting TRBD1. Germline V gene data show CDR1 as MDHEN and CDR2 as SYDVKM. The CDR3 loop spans 15 amino acids. J was trimmed by 7 bases and V by 3 bases; bases with no gene match: 10. CDR3 protein: CASSFVQGACGEQYV. CDR3 nucleotide sequence: TGTGCCAGCAGTTTTGTACAGGGGGCCTGTGGTGAGCAGTACGTC.